This TCR beta chain was sequenced for a study of cytomegalovirus exposure and HLA in healthy donors. Researchers ran the PCR with 60 Vbeta and 13 Jbeta primers. Sequencing was performed with immunoSEQ multiplex PCR; in TCRdb, only in-frame clones are kept and a portion is missing. The sample yields 38,000 or so clones, of which the top ten take up approximately 10%. This CDR3 has 12 amino acids. Germline-derived CDR1 and CDR2 are GTSNPN and SVGIG (reference sequence). J gave up 5 bases and V 7 bases, and 5 bases lay outside the gene matches. Comment on this clone: Antigen specificity is unknown.

Regarding the study as a whole: Cytomegalovirus association was listed for approximately 150 TCR beta chains. Later on, a genetic analysis was performed. It linked a missense variant in DCLRE1C with V- and J-gene trimming of TCR beta. As a later analysis showed, several of the most significant clusters appeared to be linked to common viral pathogens.

The chain carries TRBV30 and TRBJ2-7; TRBD1 agrees at 10 bases. The sample taken for sequencing was PBMCs. This clonotype was obtained from a man in his forties in good health and CMV-seropositive. This CDR3 reads CASRTGGDEQYF. The DNA for the CDR3 is TGTGCCTCCAGGACAGGGGGGGACGAGCAGTACTTC.